The 17 T cell receptor beta chains given below trace back to one sample, sequenced in a study of blood T cell repertoires in COVID-19. Data came from immunoSEQ multiplex PCR; TCRdb stores just in-frame clones and leaves some out. The profile covers 95,000 or so clones, with roughly four fifths appearing a single time and approximately 22% taken by the ten largest. The sequenced sample was peripheral blood. These receptors were obtained from a human donor in a cohort sampled during active COVID-19.

The gene calls are TRBV9 and TRBJ2-3; TRBD2 is a possible D gene (7 bases). The V end lost 4 bases, the J end lost 0 bases, and 24 bases lay between the germline ends. Per germline, CDR1 SGDLS and CDR2 YYNGEE. The CDR3 consists of 19 residues. The CDR3 DNA reads as TGTGCCAGCAGCTCCTCTTGGGAGGGGGACTCTTTGAGCACAGATACGCAGTATTTT. Translation: CASSSSWEGDSLSTDTQYF.

V gene TRBV5-4 combines with J gene TRBJ2-7, with 11 bases lining up with TRBD2. Trimming took 3 bases from V and 3 from J; bases not matched to a gene: 2. The germline V gene has CDR1 SGHNT and CDR2 YYREEE (reference sequence). CDR3 size: 14 residues. CDR3 nucleotide sequence: TGTGCCAGCAGCTCTAGCGGGGGGTACTACGAGCAGTACTTC. It specifies CASSSSGGYYEQYF.

V usage is TRBV7-9 and J usage is TRBJ1-1; 10 nucleotides line up with TRBD1. Germline CDR1 SEHNR, CDR2 FQNEAQ (reference sequence). Trimming at V came to 4 bases and at J to 0 bases, leaving 5 bases not matched to a gene. The CDR3 spans 16 residues. CDR3 DNA sequence: TGTGCCAGCAGCTCGGGACAGGGGCGACTGAACACTGAAGCTTTCTTT. Its translation is CASSSGQGRLNTEAFF.

This sequence joins TRBV19 and TRBJ1-5; maybe TRBD1 (5 bases). V lost 4 bases to trimming and J lost 0 bases, with 10 bases between them. Germline V gene sequence: CDR1 LNHDA, CDR2 SQIVND (reference sequence). The CDR3 extends over 15 amino acids. DNA for the CDR3: TGTGCCAGTAGTACGACAGTGAATAGCAATCAGCCCCAGCATTTT. It codes for CASSTTVNSNQPQHF.

The V gene is TRBV16, the J gene TRBJ2-2; D unresolved. Germline V lookup: CDR1 KGHSY, CDR2 FQNENV. The CDR3 sequence is 15 residues long. Trimming stripped 0 bases from V and 2 bases from J, with 7 bases between. The CDR3 DNA is TGTGCCAGCAGCCAATCCAGGCGCAACACCGGGGAGCTGTTTTTT. The encoded protein is CASSQSRRNTGELFF.

The chain joins TRBV6-5 to TRBJ1-4, with D unclear. The germline V gene encodes CDR1 MNHEY and CDR2 SVGAGI. The CDR3 contains 14 residues. The V end lost 3 bases, the J end lost 4 bases, and 9 bases lay between the germline ends. The chain's CDR3 is CASSYGQINEKLFF. For the CDR3, the DNA is TGTGCCAGCAGTTATGGGCAGATTAATGAAAAACTGTTTTTT.

The J gene is TRBJ1-3, the V gene TRBV5-1; TRBD1 aligns across 7 bases. The V gene's germline CDR1 is SGHRS and CDR2 YFSETQ. Trimming cost V 4 bases and J 0 bases; bases outside gene matches: 7. The CDR3 totals 16 residues. The CDR3 DNA sequence: TGCGCCAGCAGCAGTTGGGACAGCTTCTCTGGAAACACCATATATTTT. Its translation: CASSSWDSFSGNTIYF.

This clone was picked up one time. The genes are TRBV2 and TRBJ1-1; possible D gene TRBD1, 6 bases. Trimming pared 6 bases from V and 11 bases from J, leaving 16 bases between. Germline CDR1 is SNHLY and CDR2 is FYNNEI. The CDR3 runs 12 residues. Here the CDR3 DNA reads TGTGCCAGCAGGGAAACAGGGAATCTGGCTTTCTTT. Its translation is CASRETGNLAFF.

This clone appeared a single time. The V gene is TRBV3-1 (or the pseudogene TRBV3-2), the J gene TRBJ1-4; 7 nucleotides align to TRBD1. The CDR3 is 15 residues long. Germline assignment: CDR1 LGHDT and CDR2 YNNKEL (reference sequence). The trim removed 4 bases at V and 7 bases at J, leaving 9 bases unmatched. CDR3 DNA sequence: TGTGCCAGCAGCCCGAGGATGACAGGGAGTGAAAAACTGTTTTTT. This sequence encodes CASSPRMTGSEKLFF.

The table lists this clone with a count of one. The V call is TRBV21-1, the J call TRBJ1-5; TRBD1, the D gene given by the table, was not confirmed from the DNA. TRBV21-1 is a known pseudogene. The CDR3 covers 20 residues. The CDR3 region is CASSKARQGAIVFSNQPQHF. CDR3 coding DNA: TGTGCCAGCAGCAAAGCTCGACAGGGGGCGATAGTATTTAGCAATCAGCCCCAGCATTTT.

The chain links TRBV9 to TRBJ1-1; D possibly corresponds to TRBD1 (5 bases). Between the trimmed V and J ends, which lost 0 bases and 9 bases, there was a span of 12 bases. The CDR3 extends over 13 amino acids. The germline CDR1 and CDR2 sequences are SGDLS and YYNGEE. As DNA, the CDR3 is TGTGCCAGCAGCGTAGAAACAGGTACTCAAGCTTTCTTT. Translation: CASSVETGTQAFF.

This chain connects TRBV2 to TRBJ1-1; 7 bases align to TRBD1. There are 13 residues in the CDR3. V dropped 6 bases and J dropped 0; count of bases not matched to a gene: 1. Germline-derived CDR1 and CDR2 are SNHLY and FYNNEI. The CDR3 sequence is CASRGTVNTEAFF. In nucleotides, the CDR3 is TGTGCCAGCAGGGGGACAGTGAACACTGAAGCTTTCTTT. The variable domain in full, with the rest retrieved from reference TRBV2 and TRBJ1-1, is EPEVTQTPSHQVTQMGQEVILRCVPISNHLYFYWYRQILGQKVEFLVSFYNNEISEKSEIFDDQFSVERPDGSNFTLKIRSTKLEDSAMYFCASRGTVNTEAFFGQGTRLTVV.

The chain combines TRBV5-4 with TRBJ2-1; D perhaps matches TRBD2 (5 bases). The CDR3 runs 15 residues. V was cut by 1 base and J by 10 bases, with 18 bases left in between. Germline assignment: CDR1 SGHNT and CDR2 YYREEE (reference sequence). CDR3 DNA: TGTGCCAGCAGCTTGCCGGGAAATGATAAATTGGAGCAGTTCTTC. This encodes CASSLPGNDKLEQFF.

V and J are TRBV21-1 and TRBJ2-3; the table calls TRBD2, which could not be checked here. TRBV21-1 is shown as a pseudogene. This CDR3 contains 19 residues. CDR3: CAKGRRLAGGPGCTDTQYF. Written as DNA, the CDR3 is TGTGCCAAAGGGAGAAGGCTAGCGGGAGGGCCGGGGTGCACAGATACGCAGTATTTT.

There are a few counts of this clone. The chain links TRBV20-1 to TRBJ2-7; TRBD1 is a possible D gene (5 bases). Trimming took off 3 bases at V and 4 bases at J, with 31 bases between the two ends. The CDR3 loop spans 19 amino acids. Germline V gene data show CDR1 as DFQATT and CDR2 as SNEGSKA (reference sequence). The CDR3 sequence is CSASQRATDTNPRVYEQYF. The CDR3 DNA reads TGCAGTGCTAGTCAGCGTGCGACAGACACTAACCCCCGCGTTTACGAGCAGTACTTC.

This clone was observed once. The gene calls are TRBV2 and TRBJ2-2, with D uncertain. V shed 3 bases and J shed 2 bases, with 10 bases lying between them. The CDR3 length is 15 residues. CDR1 and CDR2 (germline): SNHLY, FYNNEI. The CDR3 spells CASSERQSNTGELFF. In DNA form, the CDR3 reads TGTGCCAGCAGTGAGAGGCAGAGCAACACCGGGGAGCTGTTTTTT.

V is TRBV7-9 and J is TRBJ2-2, with 7 bases identical to TRBD1. From germline, CDR1 is SEHNR and CDR2 FQNEAQ (reference sequence). V was pared by 5 bases and J by 2 bases, with 8 bases of the junction left unmatched. The CDR3 consists of 16 residues. CDR3 DNA sequence: TGTGCCAGCAGCCCCCAGGGACAGATAAACACCGGGGAGCTGTTTTTT. Protein sequence: CASSPQGQINTGELFF.